The rows below give T cell receptor beta chains drawn from one sample of a study of T cell responses to AZD1222 COVID-19 vaccine. The assay was immunoSEQ multiplex PCR, and TCRdb's table has in-frame clones only and misses some. The repertoire has about 48,000 clones, around 86% of them found once; the top ten carry less than 9%. The sequences come from peripheral blood, collected 28 days after the second AZD1222 dose. These receptors were taken from an adult who received the AZD1222 COVID-19 vaccine. The CDR3 runs from the conserved cysteine through the conserved F or W. Expanded clones get a size class; other rows say once, few or many, or leave the size out.

J: TRBJ1-1; size: .; V: TRBV7-8; CDR3: CASSPQWNTEAFF
J: TRBJ2-7; size: .; V: TRBV5-4; CDR3: CASSPDARSYEQYF
J: TRBJ2-2; size: once; V: TRBV2; CDR3: CASSPTSGGNTGELFF
J: TRBJ1-2; size: .; V: TRBV4-2; CDR3: CASSQGHRGGNYGYTF
J: TRBJ2-1; size: .; V: TRBV5-4; CDR3: CASSSAGGGDYNEQFF
J: TRBJ2-2; size: .; V: TRBV14; CDR3: CASSLLVSTGELFF
J: TRBJ1-4; size: .; V: TRBV28; CDR3: CASSQGTVLSKLFF
J: TRBJ2-7; size: .; V: TRBV11-3; CDR3: CASTDSSTSDYEQYF
J: TRBJ2-1; size: .; V: TRBV28; CDR3: CASSILRNEQFF
J: TRBJ1-2; size: .; V: TRBV29-1; CDR3: CSVTVQDSYTF
J: TRBJ2-3; size: .; V: TRBV7-9; CDR3: CASSYAGGRDTQYF
J: TRBJ1-4; size: .; V: TRBV15; CDR3: CATSRDWTGGPEKLFF
J: TRBJ2-7; size: .; V: TRBV10-3; CDR3: CAAWNGRDAYEQYF
J: TRBJ2-7; size: .; V: TRBV7-2; CDR3: CASSVDYDRNQYF
J: TRBJ1-2; size: few; V: TRBV6-1; CDR3: CASSEVYQDGYTF
J: TRBJ2-7; size: .; V: TRBV11-2; CDR3: CASSTGGYEQYF
J: TRBJ2-7; size: .; V: TRBV5-1; CDR3: CASSQQESYEQYF
J: TRBJ2-1; size: .; V: TRBV19; CDR3: CASTVQGTGINEQFF
J: TRBJ2-1; size: .; V: TRBV24-1; CDR3: CATSDLTRNEQFF
J: TRBJ2-1; size: .; V: TRBV28; CDR3: CASSLEVAASSYNEQFF
J: TRBJ1-1; size: .; V: TRBV28; CDR3: CASSFGQGLNTEAFF
J: TRBJ1-2; size: .; V: TRBV6-4; CDR3: CASSPGQGFSGYTF
J: TRBJ1-2; size: .; V: TRBV9; CDR3: CASTAGNGVGGYTF
J: TRBJ1-2; size: .; V: TRBV6-5; CDR3: CASDRGYGYTF
J: TRBJ2-1; size: once; V: TRBV18; CDR3: CASSPLEGLDGNEQFF
J: TRBJ1-2; size: once; V: TRBV12-3/TRBV12-4; CDR3: CASSPGGHGYTF
J: TRBJ1-4; size: .; V: TRBV15; CDR3: CATSRDRFEKLFF
J: TRBJ1-5; size: .; V: TRBV28; CDR3: CASSLPPSSYSNQPQHF
J: TRBJ1-2; size: .; V: TRBV3-1/TRBV3-2; CDR3: CASSQEDRGFDGYTF
J: TRBJ1-5; size: .; V: TRBV7-2; CDR3: CASSLAGQGMEPQHF
J: TRBJ2-3; size: .; V: TRBV5-5; CDR3: CASSLRRSLAEYTDTQYF
J: TRBJ2-1; size: .; V: TRBV12-5; CDR3: CASGPGDSSYNEQFF
J: TRBJ2-5; size: .; V: TRBV7-8; CDR3: CASSFVSARETQYF
J: TRBJ2-3; size: .; V: TRBV28; CDR3: CATIPGGDTQYF
J: TRBJ2-2; size: .; V: TRBV24-1; CDR3: CATSESAGELFF
J: TRBJ2-6; size: .; V: TRBV28; CDR3: CASSLPRYGANVLTF
J: TRBJ1-4; size: medium-sized; V: TRBV7-9; CDR3: CASSSQAPAGVFF
J: TRBJ2-7; size: .; V: TRBV9; CDR3: CASSEGDRVYEQYF
J: TRBJ2-3; size: few; V: TRBV11-3; CDR3: CASSAGNSEWDTQYF
J: TRBJ2-3; size: .; V: TRBV10-1; CDR3: CASSESRDSGTDTQYF
J: TRBJ2-5; size: .; V: TRBV3-1/TRBV3-2; CDR3: CASSQVSQMGTQYF
J: TRBJ2-7; size: .; V: TRBV3-1/TRBV3-2; CDR3: CASSQDTGDSYEQYF
J: TRBJ2-7; size: .; V: TRBV4-3; CDR3: CASSQVRAYEQYF
J: TRBJ2-5; size: .; V: TRBV18; CDR3: CASSQQAQETQYF
J: TRBJ1-6; size: .; V: TRBV14; CDR3: CASSPRTMSPLHF
J: TRBJ2-7; size: few; V: TRBV7-2; CDR3: CASSLDPAGSPYEQYF